These 28 T cell receptor beta chains were all obtained from the same sample, sequenced in a study of T cells in women clearing cervical HPV infection. Assay: immunoSEQ multiplex PCR; the TCRdb copy retains only in-frame clones and omits some. Its clone listing holds more than 10,000 clones. The sample was blood buffy coat. All receptors come from a woman aged 18-69 years with a cervical HPV16 infection that either progressed to CIN3+ or cleared (not recorded which).

On this clone: The CDR3 is cut off 3 residues early in the read; its end comes from the germline J gene. J is TRBJ2-3 and V is TRBV6-2 or TRBV6-3, with D possibly being TRBD2 (7 bases). The CDR3 consists of 17 residues. The germline V gene has CDR1 MNHEY and CDR2 SVGEGT. CDR3 bases read: TGTGCCAGCAGTTACCCCGTAGGGGGGGGGATCAATCAGCCG. Its translation: CASSYPVGGGINQP. The whole CDR3 protein is CASSYPVGGGINQPQYF.

Of note for this clone: The observed sequence ends 3 residues before the CDR3 terminus, with the missing tail filled in from the germline J gene. V gene TRBV30 combines with J gene TRBJ2-3; D possibly uses TRBD1 or TRBD2 (7 bases each). CDR3 length equals 13 residues. Germline assignment: CDR1 GTSNPN and CDR2 SVGIG (reference sequence). The sequenced CDR3 bases are TGTGCCTGGAGGGGAGGGGGCCGGGAGACG. Translating it yields CAWRGGGRET. The whole CDR3 sequence reads CAWRGGGRETQYF.

Concerning this clone itself: The CDR3 end is not reached by the read, which stops 3 residues before it; the germline J gene fills it in. The chain combines TRBV5-6 with TRBJ2-1, with D perhaps TRBD1 or TRBD2 (5 bases each). CDR1 and CDR2 from the germline V gene are SGHDT and YYEEEE. Trimming cost V 4 bases and J 2 bases, with 13 bases left between them. This CDR3 spans 15 amino acids. The CDR3 bases that were read are TGTGCCAGCAGCGTGGAGAGGGGCACCTACAATGAG. As protein: CASSVERGTYNE. The entire CDR3 reads CASSVERGTYNEQFF.

About this clone itself: The DNA ends 3 residues before the CDR3 does, and the rest of the CDR3 is filled in from the germline J gene. The rearrangement links TRBV30 to TRBJ1-2; tentative D call: TRBD1 (5 bases). Per the germline V gene, CDR1 is GTSNPN and CDR2 is SVGIG (reference sequence). The CDR3 contains 14 residues. The CDR3 spells CAWSGGHGTDTYTF. The part of the CDR3 DNA that was read is TGTGCCTGGAGTGGGGGCCACGGCACAGATACC. The variable domain in full, completed from reference TRBV30 and TRBJ1-2, reads SQTIHQWPATLVQPVGSPLSLECTVEGTSNPNLYWYRQAAGRGLQLLFYSVGIGQISSEVPQNLSASRPQDRQFILSSKKLLLSDSGFYLCAWSGGHGTDTYTFGSGTRLTVV.

In the case of this clone: Sequencing ends 3 residues short of the CDR3 end; the germline J gene provides the rest. The chain joins TRBV5-1 to TRBJ2-2; TRBD1 agrees at 9 bases. With 4 bases clipped from V and 6 bases from J, the junction kept 10 bases outside the gene matches. The CDR3 spans 16 residues. Germline values: CDR1 SGHRS, CDR2 YFSETQ. The CDR3 protein is CASSPGTGRRAGELFF. The CDR3 DNA, read in part, is TGCGCCAGCAGCCCAGGGACAGGGAGGAGGGCCGGGGAG.

Notes on this clone: The read terminates 3 residues ahead of where the CDR3 ends, so the germline J gene completes it. V is TRBV11-2 and J is TRBJ2-3; D is ambiguous. CDR3 size: 14 residues. Germline V gene sequence: CDR1 SGHAT, CDR2 FQNNGV. V lost 0 bases, J lost 2 bases, and 6 bases lay in between. The CDR3 bases that were read are TGTGCCAGCAGCTTAGACAGGCACACAGATACG. Encoded protein: CASSLDRHTDT. The CDR3, in full, reads CASSLDRHTDTQYF.

On this clone: The DNA ends 3 residues before the CDR3 does, and the rest of the CDR3 is filled in from the germline J gene. The V and J genes are TRBV19 and TRBJ2-3, with TRBD1 identical over 8 bases. Germline V gene data show CDR1 as LNHDA and CDR2 as SQIVND (reference sequence). The CDR3 consists of 13 residues. The CDR3 region is CASSGQGGQPQYF. Incomplete CDR3 DNA: TGTGCCAGTAGTGGACAGGGCGGACAGCCG.

Notes on this clone: Sequencing ends 3 residues short of the CDR3 end; the germline J gene provides the rest. V usage is TRBV7-2 and J usage is TRBJ1-1; possible D gene TRBD1, 5 bases. The V end lost 1 base, the J end lost 7 bases, and 13 bases lay between the germline ends. Germline V gene data show CDR1 as SGHTA and CDR2 as FQGNSA. The CDR3 length is 14 residues. This CDR3 reads CASSLDAGFNEAFF. Partial CDR3 DNA: TGTGCCAGCAGCTTAGATGCAGGGTTTAATGAA.

Concerning this clone itself: The observed sequence ends 3 residues before the CDR3 terminus, with the missing tail filled in from the germline J gene. The J gene is TRBJ2-5, the V gene TRBV11-2; D is unclear. Germline-derived CDR1 and CDR2 are SGHAT and FQNNGV. V was cut by 2 bases and J by 5 bases, with 12 bases left in between. This CDR3 contains 14 residues. Here the CDR3 reads CASSLPPERETQYF. CDR3 bases read: TGTGCCAGCAGCTTACCGCCAGAGAGGGAGACC.

About this clone itself: The DNA is left out, because the CDR3 cannot be placed on it with certainty; the CDR3 is given as TCRdb lists it. This chain links TRBV19 with TRBJ2-2; no check of the table's D call, TRBD1, against the DNA was made. CDR1 and CDR2 from the germline V gene are LNHDA and SQIVND (reference sequence). The CDR3 totals 14 residues, both ends included. This CDR3 is CASSGQGRTGELFF.

Worth noting for this clone: The sequenced fragment ends 3 residues before the CDR3 boundary, so the rest is inferred from the germline J gene. This specimen includes other DNA sequences encoding the same CDR3. The rearrangement links TRBV2 to TRBJ2-7, with a possible D match to TRBD2 (5 bases). CDR1 is SNHLY, CDR2 FYNNEI, per germline. The CDR3 spans 15 residues. The V end lost 6 bases, the J end lost 1 base, and 16 bases lay between the germline ends. CDR3 DNA (partial): TGTGCCAGCAGCGGAGGTACTAGTCCATCCTACGAG. Amino acids: CASSGGTSPSYE. In full, the CDR3 reads CASSGGTSPSYEQYF.

Notes on this clone: From the germline J gene comes the end of the CDR3, since the read stops 3 residues before it. The V gene is TRBV6-2 or TRBV6-3, the J gene TRBJ1-2; D is uncertain. Germline CDR1 and CDR2: MNHEY and SVGEGT. Between the trimmed V and J ends, which lost 2 bases and 3 bases, there was a span of 7 bases. The CDR3 is 13 residues long. The sequenced CDR3 bases are TGTGCCAGCAGTTACAACAGTTACTATGGC. It is translated as CASSYNSYYG. The entire CDR3 sequence reads CASSYNSYYGYTF.

Note on this clone: Coverage ceases 3 residues before the CDR3 finishes, and the germline J gene fills in the end. The chain couples TRBV11-3 to TRBJ1-6; no definite D call. Germline V CDR1 and CDR2: SGHNT, YENEEA. The CDR3 contains 13 residues. The germline V and J ends were trimmed by 5 bases and 7 bases, with 9 bases remaining between them. CDR3 DNA (partial): TGTGCCAGCAGCCCCAGTCAGAATTCACCC. Residues: CASSPSQNSP. The entire CDR3 reads CASSPSQNSPLHF.

The DNA read from the CDR3 is TGTGCCAGCAGCTTAGACGGACGCTCTGGGGCCAACGTA. Translating it yields CASSLDGRSGANV. The entire CDR3 protein reads CASSLDGRSGANVLFF. The chain carries TRBV7-3 and TRBJ1-4; possible D gene TRBD1, 5 bases. The read is 3 residues too short to cover the CDR3 end, so that end is filled in from the germline J gene. The CDR3 is 16 amino acids. CDR1 and CDR2 (germline): SGHTA, FQGTGA.

About this clone: The read halts 3 residues ahead of the CDR3 end, with the missing end drawn from the germline J gene. This chain connects TRBV5-1 to TRBJ1-1; TRBD1 aligns across 7 bases. CDR1 and CDR2 from the germline V gene are SGHRS and YFSETQ. CDR3 length: 15 amino acids. V lost 4 bases and J lost 0; bases outside the gene matches: 6. Partial CDR3 DNA: TGCGCCAGCAGCCCCTCGGACAGGATGAACACTGAA. This gives the protein CASSPSDRMNTE. The full CDR3 reads CASSPSDRMNTEAFF.

As for this clone: One end of the junction does not line up with germline, which may come from a read error. The read comes to an end 3 residues before the CDR3 does, leaving the germline J gene to fill in the end. The chain carries TRBV4-2 and TRBJ1-1; 7 bases map to TRBD1. The germline gives CDR1 LGHNA, CDR2 YNFKEQ. The length of the CDR3 is 16 residues. The CDR3 sequence is CASSQDPGSGGTEAFF. The CDR3 DNA, read in part, is TGCGCCAGCAGCCAAGATCCGGGGTCAGGGGGCACTGAA.

As for this clone: The observed sequence ends 3 residues before the CDR3 terminus, with the missing tail filled in from the germline J gene. The V and J genes are TRBV7-2 and TRBJ2-5; D remains unclear. Germline assignment: CDR1 SGHTA and CDR2 FQGNSA. The CDR3 has 12 amino acids. Trimming cost V 5 bases and J 3 bases, with 7 bases left between them. Incomplete CDR3 DNA: TGTGCCAGCAGCCCGTACAAAGAGACC. Residues: CASSPYKET. In full, the CDR3 is CASSPYKETQYF. Full variable domain (remainder filled in from reference TRBV7-2 and TRBJ2-5): GAGVSQSPSNKVTEKGKDVELRCDPISGHTALYWYRQSLGQGLEFLIYFQGNSAPDKSGLPSDRFSAERTGGSVSTLTIQRTQQEDSAVYLCASSPYKETQYFGPGTRLLVL.

As regards this clone: The read terminates 3 residues before the CDR3 end, so the remaining end is supplied by the germline J gene. This chain links TRBV7-3 with TRBJ1-4; D is unresolved. This CDR3 contains 14 residues. CDR1 SGHTA and CDR2 FQGTGA come from the germline V gene. The part of the CDR3 DNA that was read is TGTGCCAGCAGCTTAGGTGACATTAATTCACCA. It yields the protein CASSLGDINSP. The CDR3 reads in full as CASSLGDINSPLFF.

Turning to this clone: The read ends 3 residues early relative to the CDR3; the germline J gene fills the gap. V is TRBV6-1 and J is TRBJ1-1, with D uncertain. Trimming left V 4 bases short and J 1 base short, with 7 bases between. The CDR3 runs 13 residues. CDR1 is MNHNS, CDR2 SASEGT, per germline. The DNA read from the CDR3 is TGTGCCAGCAGTGCAACAGAGAACACTGAA. Protein product: CASSATENTE. The complete CDR3 protein is CASSATENTEAFF.

CDR3 DNA (partial): TGTGCCTTGAGAGGGGGGGGACAGGCCTACGAG. It yields the protein CALRGGGQAYE. The full CDR3 reads CALRGGGQAYEQYF. V gene TRBV30 combines with J gene TRBJ2-7, with D possibly TRBD1 on 8 matching bases. The CDR3 end lies 3 residues beyond the end of the read and is filled in from the germline J gene. CDR3 length: 14 residues. Germline V gene lookup returns CDR1 GTSNPN and CDR2 SVGIG (reference sequence). The V gene lost 7 bases and the J gene lost 2 bases, with 18 bases spanning the gap.

A word on this clone: Sequencing ends 3 residues short of the CDR3 end; the germline J gene provides the rest. The V call is TRBV7-2, the J call TRBJ2-3, with D uncertain. CDR3 length: 14 amino acids. Trimming pared 0 bases from V and 5 bases from J, leaving 9 bases between. Looked up from germline, CDR1 is SGHTA and CDR2 is FQGNSA. The CDR3 bases that were read are TGTGCCAGCAGCTTAGCGGCACAAGGAGATACG. It encodes CASSLAAQGDT. The entire CDR3 sequence reads CASSLAAQGDTQYF.

Considering frequency, this clone is medium-sized (0.01 to 0.1%). The sequenced fragment ends 3 residues before the CDR3 boundary, so the rest is inferred from the germline J gene. The gene calls are TRBV6-2 or TRBV6-3 and TRBJ2-7; TRBD1 might be the D (5 bases). Trimming took off 0 bases at V and 6 bases at J, with 12 bases between the two ends. Germline assignment: CDR1 MNHEY and CDR2 SVGEGT. CDR3 length: 14 residues. The CDR3 loop is CASSYSNRFSEQYF. The CDR3 DNA, read in part, is TGTGCCAGCAGTTACTCGAACAGGTTTAGCGAG.

Comments on this clone: The observed sequence ends 3 residues before the CDR3 terminus, with the missing tail filled in from the germline J gene. The chain joins TRBV7-7 to TRBJ2-3, with 8 positions matching TRBD1. The CDR3 sequence is 15 residues long. Germline V gene sequence: CDR1 SSHAT, CDR2 FNYEAQ (reference sequence). Germline trimming cut 5 bases from V and 2 bases from J; bases unmatched to any gene: 6. CDR3 in amino acids: CASSPGQGYTDTQYF. The covered CDR3 bases are TGTGCCAGCAGCCCCGGACAGGGCTACACAGATACG.

About this clone: With the read ending 3 residues before the CDR3 end, the germline J gene is used to fill in that end. This sequence joins TRBV19 and TRBJ2-7, with D possibly TRBD1 on 6 matching bases. The CDR3 covers 14 residues. CDR1 and CDR2 from the germline V gene are LNHDA and SQIVND (reference sequence). V lost 11 bases and J lost 0, with 17 bases in between. This chain's CDR3 is CAEYREESSYEQYF. Incomplete CDR3 DNA: TGTGCCGAGTACAGGGAAGAGAGCTCCTACGAG.

Notes on this clone: The read terminates 3 residues ahead of where the CDR3 ends, so the germline J gene completes it. The rearrangement joins TRBV5-1 to TRBJ2-1; 11 bases fit TRBD2. The length of the CDR3 is 15 residues. J lost 6 bases, V lost 3 bases, and 5 bases had no gene match. The V gene's germline CDR1 is SGHRS and CDR2 YFSETQ. CDR3 DNA, as far as it was read: TGCGCCAGCAGCTCACTAGCGGGGGTGACCAATGAG. This translates into CASSSLAGVTNE. The whole CDR3 is CASSSLAGVTNEQFF.

As for this clone: The CDR3 is cut off 3 residues early in the read; its end comes from the germline J gene. V and J are TRBV5-1 and TRBJ2-5, with 12 bases lining up with TRBD2. With V trimmed by 0 bases and J by 5 bases, 5 bases remained unmatched. Germline CDR1 is SGHRS and CDR2 is YFSETQ. CDR3 length: 16 amino acids. The CDR3 sequence is CASSLVASGGAETQYF. The part of the CDR3 DNA that was read is TGCGCCAGCAGCTTGGTCGCTAGCGGGGGGGCGGAGACC.

Regarding this clone: The read terminates 3 residues ahead of where the CDR3 ends, so the germline J gene completes it. This chain uses TRBV7-2 with TRBJ2-7; no clear D gene. V dropped 1 base and J dropped 3 bases, with 7 bases sitting between them. CDR1 and CDR2 from the germline V gene are SGHTA and FQGNSA. The CDR3 is made up of 13 amino acids. The part of the CDR3 DNA that was read is TGTGCCAGCAGCTTAGAGTTTAGCTACGAG. It encodes CASSLEFSYE. The CDR3 in its entirety is CASSLEFSYEQYF.

Details on this clone: The read gets to within 3 residues of the CDR3 end, and the germline J gene fills in the rest. This chain links TRBV5-5 with TRBJ2-7; 7 bases map to TRBD1. CDR3 length: 14 amino acids. Germline V gene sequence: CDR1 SGHKS, CDR2 YYEKEE (reference sequence). V trimming: 0 bases; J trimming: 4 bases; junction bases outside the gene matches: 4. CDR3: CASSLETGNYEQYF. The DNA read from the CDR3 is TGTGCCAGCAGCTTGGAGACAGGGAATTACGAG.